This TCR beta chain was captured by sequencing in a study of blood T cell repertoires in COVID-19. TCRdb's table, derived via immunoSEQ multiplex PCR, lists solely in-frame clones and lacks some. The sample carries more than 400,000 clones, around 90% recorded once. Either two negative PCRs, clearance, or symptom resolution qualified Cohort 3 donors as recovered. The germline V gene encodes CDR1 MGHRA and CDR2 YSYEKL. The ends were cut back, 4 bases at V and 3 bases at J, with 13 bases in the middle. The length of the CDR3 is 16 residues. This sequence joins TRBV4-1 and TRBJ2-6; D is uncertain. The clonotype was recovered from a woman aged 18-29 years who had recovered from COVID-19. Sequenced: PBMCs or T cells enriched from blood (not recorded which). The CDR3 sequence: CASSRLPSGGANVLTF. The CDR3 bases are TGCGCCAGCAGCCGCCTACCATCGGGTGGGGCCAACGTCCTGACTTTC.